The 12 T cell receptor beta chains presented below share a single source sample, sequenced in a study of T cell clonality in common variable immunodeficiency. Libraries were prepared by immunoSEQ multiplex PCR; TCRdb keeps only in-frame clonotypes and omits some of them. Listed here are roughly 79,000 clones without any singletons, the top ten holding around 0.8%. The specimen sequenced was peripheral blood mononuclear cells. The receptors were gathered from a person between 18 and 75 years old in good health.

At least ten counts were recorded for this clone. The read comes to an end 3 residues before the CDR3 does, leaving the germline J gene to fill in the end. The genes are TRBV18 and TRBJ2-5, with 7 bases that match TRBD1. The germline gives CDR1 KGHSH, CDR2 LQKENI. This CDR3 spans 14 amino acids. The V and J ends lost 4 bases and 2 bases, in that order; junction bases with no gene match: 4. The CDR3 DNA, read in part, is TGTGCCAGCTCACTCCACAGGGGTCAAGAGACC. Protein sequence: CASSLHRGQET. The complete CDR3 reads CASSLHRGQETQYF.

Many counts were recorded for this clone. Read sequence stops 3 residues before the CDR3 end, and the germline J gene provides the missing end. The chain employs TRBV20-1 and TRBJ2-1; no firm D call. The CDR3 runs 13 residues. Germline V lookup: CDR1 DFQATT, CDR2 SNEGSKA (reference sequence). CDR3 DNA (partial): TGCAGAGGGCTGAACCGCTCCTACAATGAG. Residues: CRGLNRSYNE. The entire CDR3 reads CRGLNRSYNEQFF.

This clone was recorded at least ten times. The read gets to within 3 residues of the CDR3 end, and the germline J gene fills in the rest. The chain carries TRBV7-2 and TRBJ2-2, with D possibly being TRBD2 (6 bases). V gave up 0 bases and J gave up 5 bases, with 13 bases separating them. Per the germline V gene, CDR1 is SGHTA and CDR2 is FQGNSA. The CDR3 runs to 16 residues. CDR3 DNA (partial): TGTGCCAGCAGCTTAGCCCCAAGCGGGTTGACCGGGGAG. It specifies CASSLAPSGLTGE. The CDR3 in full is CASSLAPSGLTGELFF.

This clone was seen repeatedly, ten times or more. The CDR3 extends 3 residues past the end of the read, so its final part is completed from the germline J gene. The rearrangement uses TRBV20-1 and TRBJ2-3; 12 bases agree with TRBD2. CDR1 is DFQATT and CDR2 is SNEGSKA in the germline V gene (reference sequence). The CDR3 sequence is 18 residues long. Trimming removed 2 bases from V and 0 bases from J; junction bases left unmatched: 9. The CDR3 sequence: CSARFGLAGSASTDTQYF. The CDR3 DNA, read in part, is TGCAGTGCTAGATTCGGACTAGCGGGATCTGCTAGCACAGATACG.

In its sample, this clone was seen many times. Partial CDR3 DNA: TGTGCCAGTAGTATGGGGCCGAATAATGAAAAA. It is translated as CASSMGPNNEK. The full CDR3 sequence reads CASSMGPNNEKLFF. The V and J genes are TRBV19 and TRBJ1-4, with D perhaps TRBD1 (5 bases). The CDR3 end is not reached by the read, which stops 3 residues before it; the germline J gene fills it in. The germline CDR1 and CDR2 sequences are LNHDA and SQIVND (reference sequence). V shed 3 bases and J shed 4 bases, with 9 bases lying between them. The CDR3 extends over 14 amino acids.

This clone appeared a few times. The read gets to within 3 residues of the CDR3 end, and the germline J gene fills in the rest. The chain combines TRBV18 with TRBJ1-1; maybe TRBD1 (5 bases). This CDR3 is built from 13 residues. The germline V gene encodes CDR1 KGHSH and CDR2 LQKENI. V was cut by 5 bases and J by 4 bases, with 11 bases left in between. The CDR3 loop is CASSEARGTEAFF. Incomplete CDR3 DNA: TGTGCCAGCTCAGAAGCAAGGGGCACTGAA.

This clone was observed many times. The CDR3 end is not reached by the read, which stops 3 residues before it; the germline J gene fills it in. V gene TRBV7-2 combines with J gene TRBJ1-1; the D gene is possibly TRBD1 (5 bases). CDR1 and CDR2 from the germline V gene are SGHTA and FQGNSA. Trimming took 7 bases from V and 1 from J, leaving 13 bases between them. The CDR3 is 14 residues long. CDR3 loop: CASIQGSSNTEAFF. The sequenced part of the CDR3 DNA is TGTGCCAGCATTCAGGGAAGTTCGAACACTGAA.

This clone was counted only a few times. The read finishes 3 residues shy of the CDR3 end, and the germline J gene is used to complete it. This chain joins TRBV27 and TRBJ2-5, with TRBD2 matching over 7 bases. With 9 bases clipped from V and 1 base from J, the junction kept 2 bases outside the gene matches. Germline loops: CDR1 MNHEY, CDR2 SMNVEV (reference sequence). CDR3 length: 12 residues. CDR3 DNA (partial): TGTGCCAGTGGGAGGGGCCAAGAGACC. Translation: CASGRGQET. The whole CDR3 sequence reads CASGRGQETQYF.

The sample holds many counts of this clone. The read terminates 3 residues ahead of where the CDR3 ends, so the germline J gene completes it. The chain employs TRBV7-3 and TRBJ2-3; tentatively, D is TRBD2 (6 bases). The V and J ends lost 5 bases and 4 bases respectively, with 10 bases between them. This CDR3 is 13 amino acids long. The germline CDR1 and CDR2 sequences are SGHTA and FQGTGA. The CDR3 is CASSARLADTQYF. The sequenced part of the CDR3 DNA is TGTGCCAGCAGCGCTAGACTAGCAGATACG.

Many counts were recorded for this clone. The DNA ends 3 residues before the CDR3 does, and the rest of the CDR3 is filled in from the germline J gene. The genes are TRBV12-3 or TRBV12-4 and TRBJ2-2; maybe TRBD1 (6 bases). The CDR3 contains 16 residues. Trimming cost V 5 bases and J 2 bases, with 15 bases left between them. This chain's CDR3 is CASSLDLGGNTGELFF. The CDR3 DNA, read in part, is TGTGCCAGCAGTCTAGACCTAGGGGGAAACACCGGGGAG.

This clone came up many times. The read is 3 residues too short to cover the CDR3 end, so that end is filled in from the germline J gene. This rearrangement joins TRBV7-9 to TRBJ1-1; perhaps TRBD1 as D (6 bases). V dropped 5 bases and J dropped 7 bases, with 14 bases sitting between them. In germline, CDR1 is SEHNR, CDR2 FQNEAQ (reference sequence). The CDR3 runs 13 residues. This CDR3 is CASSPQGDLEAFF. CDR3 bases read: TGTGCCAGCAGCCCACAGGGAGACCTTGAA.

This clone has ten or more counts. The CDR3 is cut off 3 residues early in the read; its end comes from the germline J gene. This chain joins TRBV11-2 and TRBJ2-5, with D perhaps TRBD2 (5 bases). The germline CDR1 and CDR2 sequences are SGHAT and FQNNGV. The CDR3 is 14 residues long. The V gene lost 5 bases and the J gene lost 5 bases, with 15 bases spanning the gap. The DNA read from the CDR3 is TGTGCCAGCAGCCTAAGGGCCGGGGATGAGACC. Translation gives CASSLRAGDET. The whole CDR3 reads CASSLRAGDETQYF.